This passage covers 20 T cell receptor beta chains from one sample sequenced in a study of T cell repertoires in cytomegalovirus infection (dated by TCRdb to about 2019). The sample was run on an Illumina HiSeq 1500. TCRdb applied fastp at Q25 and MiXCR to the public reads, then kept only in-frame beta chains. Each record represents a unique CDR3 protein, reported with the most common genes and DNA among its rows. In this sample the table shows some 500,000 distinct CDR3 sequences, 35% to 50% of which occur a single time. More than 40% of the sample comes from the top ten. The sample's treatment or condition, from its label and the paper: in vitro stimulation with specific CMV peptide epitopes to enrich CMV-specific T cells. These receptors' targets are unknown. The material sequenced was cultured PBMCs, taken from culture after CMV antigen stimulation. The receptors were sampled from a human donor in good health (CMV status not recorded). Some clones in this sample may be carry-over from other donors' samples.

The V call is TRBV7-9, the J call TRBJ2-7, with D possibly being TRBD2 (6 bases). V shed 4 bases and J shed 0 bases, with 10 bases lying between them. This CDR3 is 14 amino acids long. The germline gives CDR1 SEHNR, CDR2 FQNEAQ (reference sequence). The CDR3 sequence is CASSSSVTSYEQYF. The CDR3, as DNA: TGTGCCAGCAGCTCTAGCGTCACCTCCTACGAGCAGTACTTC.

This chain joins TRBV2 and TRBJ1-6; TRBD1 matches 9 bases. The V gene's germline CDR1 is SNHLY and CDR2 FYNNEI. The CDR3 loop spans 14 amino acids. Trimming took 5 bases from V and 7 from J; bases not matched to a gene: 3. The CDR3 here is CASSQGQGNSPLHF. CDR3 bases: TGTGCCAGCAGTCAGGGACAGGGAAATTCACCCCTCCACTTT.

This clonotype was recorded once. The chain links TRBV18 to TRBJ1-2; D is perhaps TRBD1 (6 bases). V lost 2 bases, J lost 3 bases, and 10 bases lay in between. Germline CDR1 is KGHSH and CDR2 is LQKENI. The CDR3 sequence is 14 residues long. The CDR3 DNA is TGTGCCAGCTCACCAGGCGGGGGCGACTATGGCTACACCTTC. Protein sequence: CASSPGGGDYGYTF. The variable domain in full, with the rest retrieved from reference TRBV18 and TRBJ1-2, is NAGVMQNPRHLVRRRGQEARLRCSPMKGHSHVYWYRQLPEEGLKFMVYLQKENIIDESGMPKERFSAEFPKEGPSILRIQQVVRGDSAAYFCASSPGGGDYGYTFGSGTRLTVV.

This clonotype was counted a few times. V gene TRBV7-2 combines with J gene TRBJ1-2, with D perhaps TRBD1 (6 bases). Germline-derived CDR1 and CDR2 are SGHTA and FQGNSA. Trimming pared 3 bases from V and 6 bases from J, leaving 11 bases between. This CDR3 comprises 13 residues. The CDR3 nucleotides are TGTGCCAGCAGCTTCAGGGGTCCGGATGGCTACACCTTC. Encoded protein: CASSFRGPDGYTF.

This clonotype was seen many times. The gene calls are TRBV7-6 and TRBJ1-6; no definite D call. V dropped 2 bases and J dropped 9 bases, with 8 bases sitting between them. Germline V CDR1 and CDR2: SGHVS, FNYEAQ. The CDR3 runs to 13 residues. The CDR3 region is CASSLRMVSPLHF. CDR3 coding DNA: TGTGCCAGCAGCTTACGTATGGTTTCACCCCTCCACTTT.

The chain employs TRBV3-1 and TRBJ1-1; 8 bases are a match to TRBD1. J gave up 8 bases and V 3 bases, and 8 bases lay outside the gene matches. CDR1 is LGHDT, CDR2 YNNKEL, per germline (reference sequence). This CDR3 has 14 amino acids. As DNA, the CDR3 is TGTGCCAGCAGCCACTGGGACAGGTCAACCGAAGCTTTCTTT. It translates to CASSHWDRSTEAFF.

V gene TRBV6-1 combines with J gene TRBJ2-3; no firm D call. The germline V gene encodes CDR1 MNHNS and CDR2 SASEGT. The CDR3 is 16 amino acids. The V gene lost 2 bases and the J gene lost 2 bases, with 14 bases spanning the gap. The CDR3 spells CASSEPFSSYTDTQYF. CDR3 nucleotide sequence: TGTGCCAGCAGTGAACCGTTCTCTTCTTACACAGATACGCAGTATTTT.

This clonotype has a single count. The chain has TRBV5-1 and TRBJ1-6, with D hard to call. The germline V gene has CDR1 SGHRS and CDR2 YFSETQ. V dropped 5 bases and J dropped 0 bases, with 9 bases sitting between them. This CDR3 spans 15 amino acids. The CDR3 loop reads CASSSKASYNSPLHF. CDR3 sequence (DNA): TGCGCCAGCAGTTCTAAGGCCTCCTATAATTCACCCCTCCACTTT. Variable domain in full (rest from reference TRBV5-1 and TRBJ1-6): KAGVTQTPRYLIKTRGQQVTLSCSPISGHRSVSWYQQTPGQGLQFLFEYFSETQRNKGNFPGRFSGRQFSNSRSEMNVSTLELGDSALYLCASSSKASYNSPLHFGNGTRLTVT.

This clonotype was recorded a few times. The V and J genes are TRBV2 and TRBJ1-4; D uncertain. The CDR3 loop spans 12 amino acids. Germline lookup yields CDR1 SNHLY and CDR2 FYNNEI. V lost 4 bases and J 8 bases, leaving 8 bases between the germline ends. CDR3 sequence (DNA): TGTGCCAGCAGTGTTCAGGAGGAAAAACTGTTTTTT. Translation: CASSVQEEKLFF.

V usage is TRBV7-6 and J usage is TRBJ1-2; a weak D match, TRBD1 (5 bases). V dropped 5 bases and J dropped 4 bases, with 20 bases sitting between them. CDR1 SGHVS and CDR2 FNYEAQ come from the germline V gene. The CDR3 spans 16 residues. The CDR3 DNA reads TGTGCCAGCAGCCTGGGACCTACTAACCCAATCTATGGCTACACCTTC. Its translation is CASSLGPTNPIYGYTF.

The chain couples TRBV27 to TRBJ2-1; perhaps TRBD1 as D (6 bases). Germline V gene sequence: CDR1 MNHEY, CDR2 SMNVEV (reference sequence). This CDR3 is 12 amino acids long. Trimming took off 6 bases at V and 9 bases at J, with 12 bases between the two ends. The CDR3, as DNA: TGTGCCAGCAGCCCCACAGGGCCTGAGCAGTTCTTC. Translated: CASSPTGPEQFF.

J is TRBJ2-3 and V is TRBV11-2; TRBD2 matches 8 bases. The CDR3 runs 16 residues. V shed 5 bases, J shed 9 bases, and the junction held 16 bases outside the gene matches. CDR1 SGHAT and CDR2 FQNNGV come from the germline V gene. The CDR3 DNA is TGTGCCAGCAGCCCCCGGGAGGGCGGGGACGTGGGAACGCAGTATTTT. Amino acid sequence: CASSPREGGDVGTQYF.

The chain uses TRBV7-2 and TRBJ2-4, with D unclear. Germline V CDR1 and CDR2: SGHTA, FQGNSA. The V and J ends lost 1 base and 9 bases respectively, with 4 bases between them. This CDR3 has 11 residues. The CDR3 coding sequence is TGTGCCAGCAGCTTAGGCGCCATTCAGTACTTC. Translating gives CASSLGAIQYF.

J is TRBJ1-1 and V is TRBV6-2 or TRBV6-3; D is uncertain. The germline gives CDR1 MNHEY, CDR2 SVGEGT. CDR3 length equals 14 residues. V was pared by 5 bases and J by 0 bases, with 10 bases between. In nucleotides, the CDR3 is TGTGCCAGCAGTCCTTTAAAGGTGAACACTGAAGCTTTCTTT. Protein sequence: CASSPLKVNTEAFF.

The rearrangement links TRBV7-2 to TRBJ2-7; 7 bases agree with TRBD2. CDR3 length equals 15 residues. Unmatched junction bases numbered 8, after V lost 5 bases and J lost 1 base. Looked up from germline, CDR1 is SGHTA and CDR2 is FQGNSA. CDR3 sequence: CASSASGTISYEQYF. CDR3 nucleotide sequence: TGTGCCAGCAGCGCGTCCGGGACTATTTCCTACGAGCAGTACTTC.

The chain couples TRBV6-1 to TRBJ2-7; D is perhaps TRBD1 or TRBD2 (5 bases each). The CDR3 covers 14 residues. Trimming took 8 bases from V and 4 from J, leaving 18 bases between them. The germline CDR1 and CDR2 sequences are MNHNS and SASEGT. CDR3 amino acids: CASVSRDGGYEQYF. In DNA, the CDR3 is TGTGCCAGCGTTTCCCGGGACGGTGGTTACGAGCAGTACTTC.

This clonotype was recorded many times. This chain joins TRBV7-2 and TRBJ2-7; 12 nucleotides agree with TRBD2. V shed 3 bases, J shed 4 bases, and the junction held 4 bases outside the gene matches. The CDR3 has 15 amino acids. Germline CDR1 SGHTA, CDR2 FQGNSA. The CDR3 region has the DNA TGTGCCAGCAGCTTTTCGACTAGCGGGGGTTACGAGCAGTACTTC. It yields the protein CASSFSTSGGYEQYF.

The chain recombines TRBV7-9 with TRBJ2-3; D gene unclear. V lost 5 bases to trimming and J lost 0 bases, with 9 bases between them. Per the germline V gene, CDR1 is SEHNR and CDR2 is FQNEAQ (reference sequence). The CDR3 extends over 14 amino acids. CDR3 DNA sequence: TGTGCCAGCAGCGGTTGGCTGAGCACAGATACGCAGTATTTT. This codes for CASSGWLSTDTQYF.

The J gene is TRBJ2-5, the V gene TRBV10-3; 7 bases fit TRBD2. This CDR3 region has 14 residues. The V segment lost 0 bases and the J segment 5 bases; nucleotides outside the gene matches: 3. Germline V lookup: CDR1 ENHRY, CDR2 SYGVKD. CDR3 protein: CAISESSGVETQYF. The CDR3 bases are TGTGCCATCAGTGAGTCAAGCGGGGTGGAGACCCAGTACTTC.

The CDR3, as DNA: TGTGCCAGCAGGCCCGGGGTGGGCACAGATACGCAGTATTTT. Its protein product is CASRPGVGTDTQYF. The chain is built from TRBV6-5 and TRBJ2-3; weak D call: TRBD2 (5 bases). Germline V gives CDR1 MNHEY, CDR2 SVGAGI. Trimming removed 6 bases at V and 1 base at J, with 11 bases between. CDR3 length equals 14 residues.